This T cell receptor (beta chain) was obtained from a study of cytomegalovirus exposure and HLA in healthy donors. Primers included in the PCR were 60 Vbeta and 13 Jbeta primers. The method was immunoSEQ multiplex PCR; TCRdb's version includes in-frame clones alone and lacks a portion of them. The profile covers 200,000 to 300,000 clones, with around 76% appearing a single time and approximately 5.3% taken by the ten largest. Sequencing was performed on PBMCs. The TCR sequence derives from a woman in her 40s in good health and CMV-seropositive.

The CDR3 sequence: CASSLDGVTNEQFF. The CDR3, as DNA: TGCGCCAGCAGCTTGGACGGGGTAACGAATGAGCAGTTCTTC. The chain carries TRBV5-1 and TRBJ2-1; a weak D match, TRBD2 (5 bases). Germline-derived CDR1 and CDR2 are SGHRS and YFSETQ. This CDR3 comprises 14 residues. V lost 0 bases, J lost 7 bases, and 11 bases lay in between.